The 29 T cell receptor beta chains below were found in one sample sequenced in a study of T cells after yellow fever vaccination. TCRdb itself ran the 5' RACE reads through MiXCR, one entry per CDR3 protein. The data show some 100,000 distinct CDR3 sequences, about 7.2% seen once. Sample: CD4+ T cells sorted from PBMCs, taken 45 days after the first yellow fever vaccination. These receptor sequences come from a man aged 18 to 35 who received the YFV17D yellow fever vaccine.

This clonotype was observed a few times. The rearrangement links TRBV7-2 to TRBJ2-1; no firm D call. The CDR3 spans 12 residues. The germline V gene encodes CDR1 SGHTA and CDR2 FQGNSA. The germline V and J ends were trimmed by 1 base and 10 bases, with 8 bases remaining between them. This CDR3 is CASSLGGREQFF. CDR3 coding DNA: TGTGCCAGCAGCTTAGGAGGCAGGGAGCAGTTCTTC.

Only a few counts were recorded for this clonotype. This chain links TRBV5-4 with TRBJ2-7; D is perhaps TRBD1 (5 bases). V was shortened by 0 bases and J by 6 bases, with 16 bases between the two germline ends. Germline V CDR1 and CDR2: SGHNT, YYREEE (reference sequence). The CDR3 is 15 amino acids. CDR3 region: CASSLVGHGVSEQYF. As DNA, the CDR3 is TGTGCCAGCAGCTTGGTTGGACATGGCGTTTCCGAGCAGTACTTC.

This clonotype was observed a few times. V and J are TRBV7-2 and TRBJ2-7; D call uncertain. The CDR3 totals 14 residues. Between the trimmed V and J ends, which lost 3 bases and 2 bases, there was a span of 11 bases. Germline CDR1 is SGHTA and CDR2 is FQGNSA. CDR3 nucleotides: TGTGCCAGCAGCTTGATCGGCCTCGCCTACGAGCAGTACTTC. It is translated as CASSLIGLAYEQYF.

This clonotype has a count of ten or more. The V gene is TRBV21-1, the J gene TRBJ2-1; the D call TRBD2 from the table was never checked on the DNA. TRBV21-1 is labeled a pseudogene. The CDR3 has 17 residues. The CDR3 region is CASSKVASDSSYNEQFF. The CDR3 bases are TGTGCCAGCAGCAAAGTGGCTAGCGACAGCTCCTACAATGAGCAGTTCTTC.

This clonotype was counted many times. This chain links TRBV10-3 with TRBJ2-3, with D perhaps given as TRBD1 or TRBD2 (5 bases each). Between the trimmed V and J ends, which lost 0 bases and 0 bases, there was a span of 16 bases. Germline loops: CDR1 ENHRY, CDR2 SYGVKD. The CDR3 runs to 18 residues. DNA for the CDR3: TGTGCCATCAGTGAGTCGTGGGGGAGCATGGTGAGCACAGATACGCAGTATTTT. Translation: CAISESWGSMVSTDTQYF.

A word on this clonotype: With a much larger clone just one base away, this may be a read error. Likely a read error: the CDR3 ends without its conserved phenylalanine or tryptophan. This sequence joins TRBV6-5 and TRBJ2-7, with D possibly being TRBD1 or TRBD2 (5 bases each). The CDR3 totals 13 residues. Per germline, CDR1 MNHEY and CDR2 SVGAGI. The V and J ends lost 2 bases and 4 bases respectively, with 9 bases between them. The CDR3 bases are TGTGCCAGCAGTTACAGGGACGGGTACGAGCAGTACGCC. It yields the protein CASSYRDGYEQYA.

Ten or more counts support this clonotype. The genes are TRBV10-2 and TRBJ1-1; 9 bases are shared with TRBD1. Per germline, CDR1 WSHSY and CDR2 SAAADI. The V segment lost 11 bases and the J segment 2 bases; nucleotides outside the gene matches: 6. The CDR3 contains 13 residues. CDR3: CAGNRGPNTEAFF. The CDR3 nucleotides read TGCGCCGGTAACAGGGGGCCCAACACTGAAGCTTTCTTT.

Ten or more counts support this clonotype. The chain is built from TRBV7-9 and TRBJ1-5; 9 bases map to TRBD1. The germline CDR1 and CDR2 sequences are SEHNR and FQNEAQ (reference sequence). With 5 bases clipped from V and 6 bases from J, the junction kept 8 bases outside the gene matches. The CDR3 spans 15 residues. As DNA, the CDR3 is TGTGCCAGCAGCCCGGGGACAGGGTCTGTTCAGCCCCAGCATTTT. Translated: CASSPGTGSVQPQHF.

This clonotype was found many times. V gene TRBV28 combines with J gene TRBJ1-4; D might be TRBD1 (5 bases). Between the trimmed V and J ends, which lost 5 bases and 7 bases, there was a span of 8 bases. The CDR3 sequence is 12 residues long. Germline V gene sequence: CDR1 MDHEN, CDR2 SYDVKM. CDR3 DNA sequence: TGTGCCAGCAGTAAAGGGGTTGAAAAACTGTTTTTT. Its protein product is CASSKGVEKLFF.

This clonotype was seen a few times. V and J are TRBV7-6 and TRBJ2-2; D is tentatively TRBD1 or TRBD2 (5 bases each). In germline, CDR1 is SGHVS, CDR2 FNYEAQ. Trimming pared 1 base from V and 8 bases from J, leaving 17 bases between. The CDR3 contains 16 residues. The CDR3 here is CASSLDGGWGAGELFF. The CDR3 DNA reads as TGTGCCAGCAGCTTAGATGGAGGCTGGGGCGCTGGGGAGCTGTTTTTT.

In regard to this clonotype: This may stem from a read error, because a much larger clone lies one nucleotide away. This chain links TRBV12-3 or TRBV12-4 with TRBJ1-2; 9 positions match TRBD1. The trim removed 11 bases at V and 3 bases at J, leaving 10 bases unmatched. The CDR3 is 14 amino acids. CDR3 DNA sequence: TGTGCCTGCACCCCGGGACAGGGTGACTATGGCTACACCTTC. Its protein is CACTPGQGDYGYTF.

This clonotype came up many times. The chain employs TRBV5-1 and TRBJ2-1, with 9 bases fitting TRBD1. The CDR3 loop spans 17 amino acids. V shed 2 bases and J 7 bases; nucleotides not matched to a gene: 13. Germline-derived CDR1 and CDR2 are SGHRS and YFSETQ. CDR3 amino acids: CASSFGQTGGRVNEQFF. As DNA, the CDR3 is TGCGCCAGCAGCTTCGGGCAAACAGGGGGCAGGGTGAATGAGCAGTTCTTC.

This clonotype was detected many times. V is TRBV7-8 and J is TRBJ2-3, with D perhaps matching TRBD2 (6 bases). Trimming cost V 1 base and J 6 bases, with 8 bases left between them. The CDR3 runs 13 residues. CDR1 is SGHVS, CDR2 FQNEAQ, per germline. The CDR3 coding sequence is TGTGCCAGCAGCTTAGGGGGGAGGGATACGCAGTATTTT. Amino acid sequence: CASSLGGRDTQYF.

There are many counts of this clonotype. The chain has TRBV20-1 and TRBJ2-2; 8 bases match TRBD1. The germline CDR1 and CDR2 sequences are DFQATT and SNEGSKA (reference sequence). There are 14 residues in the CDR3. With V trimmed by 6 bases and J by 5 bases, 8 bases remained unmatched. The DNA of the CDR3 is TGCAGTGCCCCCGGACAGGGAAGAACCGGGGAGCTGTTTTTT. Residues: CSAPGQGRTGELFF.

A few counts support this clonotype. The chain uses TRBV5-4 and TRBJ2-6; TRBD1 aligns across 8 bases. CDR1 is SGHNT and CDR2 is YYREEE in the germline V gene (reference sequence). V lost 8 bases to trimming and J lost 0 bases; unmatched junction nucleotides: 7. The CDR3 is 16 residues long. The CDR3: CASGQGPSSGANVLTF. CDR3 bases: TGTGCCAGTGGACAGGGCCCCTCCTCTGGGGCCAACGTCCTGACTTTC.

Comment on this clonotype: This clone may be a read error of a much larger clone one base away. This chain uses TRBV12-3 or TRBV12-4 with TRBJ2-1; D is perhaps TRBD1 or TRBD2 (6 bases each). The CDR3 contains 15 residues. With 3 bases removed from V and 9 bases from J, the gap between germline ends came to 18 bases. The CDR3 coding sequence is TGTGCCAGCAGTTTCGAGGGGGGCGGTTGTGGTGAGCAGTTCTTC. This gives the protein CASSFEGGGCGEQFF.

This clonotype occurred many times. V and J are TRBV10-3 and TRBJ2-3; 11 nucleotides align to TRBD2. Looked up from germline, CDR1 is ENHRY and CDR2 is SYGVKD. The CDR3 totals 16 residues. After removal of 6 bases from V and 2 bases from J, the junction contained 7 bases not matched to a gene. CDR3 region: CAIRGPSGGFTDTQYF. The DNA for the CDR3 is TGTGCCATCAGAGGGCCTAGCGGGGGGTTCACAGATACGCAGTATTTT.

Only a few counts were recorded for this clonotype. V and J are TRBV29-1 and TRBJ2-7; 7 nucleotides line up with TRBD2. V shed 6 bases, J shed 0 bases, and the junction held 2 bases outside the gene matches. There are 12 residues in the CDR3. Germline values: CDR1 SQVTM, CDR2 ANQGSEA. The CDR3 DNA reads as TGCAGCGTGGGGGACTACTCCTACGAGCAGTACTTC. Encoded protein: CSVGDYSYEQYF.

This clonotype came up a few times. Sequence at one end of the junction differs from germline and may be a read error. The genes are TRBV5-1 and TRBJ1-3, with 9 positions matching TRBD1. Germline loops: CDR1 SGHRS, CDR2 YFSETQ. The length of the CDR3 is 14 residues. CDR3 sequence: CVSSLWGQGDTIYF. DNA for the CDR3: TGCGTCAGCAGCTTGTGGGGACAGGGTGACACCATATATTTT.

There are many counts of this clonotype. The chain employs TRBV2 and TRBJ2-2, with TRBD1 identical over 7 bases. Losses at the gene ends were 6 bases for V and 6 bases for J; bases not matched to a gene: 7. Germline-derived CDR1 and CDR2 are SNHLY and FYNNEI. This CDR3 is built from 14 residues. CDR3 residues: CASSETGIPGELFF. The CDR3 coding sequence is TGTGCCAGCAGCGAGACAGGGATCCCCGGGGAGCTGTTTTTT.

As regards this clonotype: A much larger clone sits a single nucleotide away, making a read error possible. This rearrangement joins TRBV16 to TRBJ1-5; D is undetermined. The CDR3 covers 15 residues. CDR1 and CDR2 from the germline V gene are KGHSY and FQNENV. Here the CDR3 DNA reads TGTGCCAGCAGCCAATCAGTGATGGGCAAGCAGCCCCAGCATTTT. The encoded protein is CASSQSVMGKQPQHF.

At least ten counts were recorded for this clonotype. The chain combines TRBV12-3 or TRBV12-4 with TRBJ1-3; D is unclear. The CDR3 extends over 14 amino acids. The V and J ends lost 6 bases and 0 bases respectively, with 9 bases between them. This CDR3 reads CASSRRSSGNTIYF. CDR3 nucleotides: TGTGCCAGCAGCAGGAGGTCCTCTGGAAACACCATATATTTT.

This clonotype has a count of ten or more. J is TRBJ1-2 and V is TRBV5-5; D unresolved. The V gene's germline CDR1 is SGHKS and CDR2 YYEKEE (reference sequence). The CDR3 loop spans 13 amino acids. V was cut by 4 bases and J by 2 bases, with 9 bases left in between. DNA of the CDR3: TGTGCCAGCAGCCGCGACGAAAACTATGGCTACACCTTC. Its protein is CASSRDENYGYTF.

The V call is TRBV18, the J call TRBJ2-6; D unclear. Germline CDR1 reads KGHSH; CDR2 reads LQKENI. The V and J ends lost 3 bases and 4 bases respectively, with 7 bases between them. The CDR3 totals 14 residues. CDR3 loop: CASSPTTGANVLTF. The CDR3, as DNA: TGTGCCAGCTCACCTACCACCGGGGCCAACGTCCTGACTTTC.

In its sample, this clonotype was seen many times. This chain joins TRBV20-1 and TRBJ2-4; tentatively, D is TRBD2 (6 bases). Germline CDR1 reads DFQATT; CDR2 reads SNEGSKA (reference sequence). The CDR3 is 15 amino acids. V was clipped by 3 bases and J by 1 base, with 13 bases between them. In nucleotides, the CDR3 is TGCAGTGCTAGGAAGGTCGGAGGGGCCAAAAACATTCAGTACTTC. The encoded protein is CSARKVGGAKNIQYF.

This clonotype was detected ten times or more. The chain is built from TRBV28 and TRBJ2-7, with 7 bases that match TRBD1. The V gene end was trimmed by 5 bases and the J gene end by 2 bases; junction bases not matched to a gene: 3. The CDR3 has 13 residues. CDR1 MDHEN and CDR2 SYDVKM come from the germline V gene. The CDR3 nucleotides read TGTGCCAGCAGTGGACAGGCTACCTACGAGCAGTACGTC. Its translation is CASSGQATYEQYV.

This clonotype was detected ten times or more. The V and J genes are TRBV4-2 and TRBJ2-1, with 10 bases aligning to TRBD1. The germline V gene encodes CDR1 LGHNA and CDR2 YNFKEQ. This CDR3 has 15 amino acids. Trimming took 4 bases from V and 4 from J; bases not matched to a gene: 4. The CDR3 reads CASSPTGGKYNEQFF. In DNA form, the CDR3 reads TGTGCCAGCAGCCCGACAGGGGGCAAGTACAATGAGCAGTTCTTC.

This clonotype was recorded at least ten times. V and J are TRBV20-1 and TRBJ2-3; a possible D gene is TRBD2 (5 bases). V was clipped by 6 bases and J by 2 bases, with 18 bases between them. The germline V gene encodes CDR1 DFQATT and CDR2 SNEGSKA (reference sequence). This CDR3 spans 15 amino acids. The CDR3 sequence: CSASRAATNTDTQYF. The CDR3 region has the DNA TGCAGTGCATCGCGGGCAGCCACCAACACAGATACGCAGTATTTT.

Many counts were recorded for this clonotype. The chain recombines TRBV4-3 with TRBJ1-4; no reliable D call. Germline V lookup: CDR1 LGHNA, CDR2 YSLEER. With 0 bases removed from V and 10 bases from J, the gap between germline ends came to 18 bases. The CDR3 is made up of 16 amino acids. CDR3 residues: CASSQEGGIGRAKLFF. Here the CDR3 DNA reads TGCGCCAGCAGCCAAGAGGGAGGAATCGGTAGGGCAAAACTGTTTTTT.